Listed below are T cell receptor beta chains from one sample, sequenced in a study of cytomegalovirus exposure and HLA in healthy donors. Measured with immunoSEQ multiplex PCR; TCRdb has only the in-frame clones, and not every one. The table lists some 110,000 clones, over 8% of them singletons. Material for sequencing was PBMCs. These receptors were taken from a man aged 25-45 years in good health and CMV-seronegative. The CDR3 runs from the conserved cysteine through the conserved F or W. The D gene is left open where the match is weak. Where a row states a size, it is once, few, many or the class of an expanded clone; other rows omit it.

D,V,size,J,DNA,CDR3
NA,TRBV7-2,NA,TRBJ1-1,TGTGCCAGCAGCTCCCCAATGAACACTGAAGCTTTCTTT,CASSSPMNTEAFF
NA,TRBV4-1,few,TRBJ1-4,TGCGCCAGCAGCCAGCCGGGTCTGGGTGAAAAACTGTTTTTT,CASSQPGLGEKLFF
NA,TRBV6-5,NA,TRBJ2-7,TGTGCCAGCAGCCCTTACGTCGGGGAGCAGTACTTC,CASSPYVGEQYF
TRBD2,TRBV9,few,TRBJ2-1,TGTGCCAGCGCACTAGCGGTGTTAGGTGAGCAGTTCTTC,CASALAVLGEQFF
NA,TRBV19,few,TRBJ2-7,TGTGCCAGTAGTATAGGCAGGTCCTACGAGCAGTACTTC,CASSIGRSYEQYF
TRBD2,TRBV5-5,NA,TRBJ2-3,TGTGCCAGCAGCTTGTTAGCGGGAGCTGATACGCAGTATTTT,CASSLLAGADTQYF
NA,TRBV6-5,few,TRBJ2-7,TGTGCCAGCAGTACCCCGGGAACCTACGAGCAGTACTTC,CASSTPGTYEQYF
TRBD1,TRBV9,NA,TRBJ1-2,TGTGCCAGCAGCCCCCGGGGACAGTCCTATGGCTACACCTTC,CASSPRGQSYGYTF
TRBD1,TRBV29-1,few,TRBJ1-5,TGCAGCGCCGTAGGGGACAGACTCAATCAGCCCCAGCATTTT,CSAVGDRLNQPQHF
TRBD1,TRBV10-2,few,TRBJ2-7,TGCGCCAGCTTGGCTTTTCGGGACAGGGCCTACGAGCAGTACTTC,CASLAFRDRAYEQYF
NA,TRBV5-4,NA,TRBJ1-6,TGTGCCAGCAGCTTGGGCGGGAATAATTCACCCCTCCACTTT,CASSLGGNNSPLHF
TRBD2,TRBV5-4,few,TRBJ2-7,TGTGCCAGCAGCCTGTTAGGGTCGGGGGGCGAGCAGTACTTC,CASSLLGSGGEQYF
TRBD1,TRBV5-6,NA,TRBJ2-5,TGTGCCAGCAGCCTAAGGACAGGGTCGCAAGAGACCCAGTACTTC,CASSLRTGSQETQYF
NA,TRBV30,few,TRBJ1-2,TGTGCCTGGAGTACCAACCAGGGCGGCTACACCTTC,CAWSTNQGGYTF
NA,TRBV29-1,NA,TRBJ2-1,TGCAGCGTTCGGACCGTAGGGAGCAATGAGCAGTTCTTC,CSVRTVGSNEQFF
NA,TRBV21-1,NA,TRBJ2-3,TGTGCCAGCATACAATACCGGGACAGGGGCAAACCTTCCCCCACAGATACGCAGTATTTT,CASIQYRDRGKPSPTDTQYF
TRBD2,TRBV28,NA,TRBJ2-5,TGTGCCAGCAGTCCCCGACTGCGGGCGGGGGGGGCTGTGGCCCAGTACTTC,CASSPRLRAGGAVAQYF
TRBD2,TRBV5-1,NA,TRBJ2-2,TGCGCCAGCAGCTTGACTGGCTTAGGACTAGCGACATACACCGGGGAGCTGTTTTTT,CASSLTGLGLATYTGELFF
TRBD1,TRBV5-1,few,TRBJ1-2,TGCGCCAGCAGCTTGGATGGCGCAGGGGGCCTTGGCTACACCTTC,CASSLDGAGGLGYTF
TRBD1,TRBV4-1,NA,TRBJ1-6,TGCGCCAGCAGCCCTGTAGGGGGCTCTAGTTCACCCCTCCACTTT,CASSPVGGSSSPLHF
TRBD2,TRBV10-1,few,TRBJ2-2,TGCGCCAGCTATAACAACGGACTAGCGGAGAACACCGGGGAGCTGTTTTTT,CASYNNGLAENTGELFF
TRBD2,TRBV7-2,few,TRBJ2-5,TGTGCCAGCAGCTTAGGGTTAGCGGGAGGGCAAGAGACCCAGTACTTC,CASSLGLAGGQETQYF
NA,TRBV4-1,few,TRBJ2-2,TGCGCCAGCAGCCAAGTGTGGACAGAACTCAACACCGGGGAGCTGTTTTTT,CASSQVWTELNTGELFF
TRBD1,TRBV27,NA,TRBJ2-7,TGTGCCAGCAGTTTGGCCGGGACAGGGAACGAGCAGTACTTC,CASSLAGTGNEQYF
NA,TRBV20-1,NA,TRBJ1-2,TGCAGTGCTCGGAGAACCAAGGGCTACACCTTC,CSARRTKGYTF
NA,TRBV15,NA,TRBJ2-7,TGTGCCACCAGCAGACCCCAGGTGAGAGTCGAGCAGTACTTC,CATSRPQVRVEQYF
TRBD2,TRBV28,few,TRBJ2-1,TGTGCCAGCAGTTTAAGCGCTAGCGGGGTCTACAATGAGCAGTTCTTC,CASSLSASGVYNEQFF
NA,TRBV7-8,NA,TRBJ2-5,TGTGCCAGCAGCTTACAGGGGGGCCTCCAAGAGACCCAGTACTTC,CASSLQGGLQETQYF
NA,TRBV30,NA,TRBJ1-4,TGTGCCTGGAGTGCAGGGCTGAGTAATGAAAAACTGTTTTTT,CAWSAGLSNEKLFF
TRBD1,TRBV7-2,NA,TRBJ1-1,TGTGCCAGCAGCCTGGGACAGGCGAACACTGAAGCTTTCTTT,CASSLGQANTEAFF
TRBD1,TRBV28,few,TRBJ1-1,TGTGCCAGCAGGAGGGGACAGGGGTTGAACACTGAAGCTTTCTTT,CASRRGQGLNTEAFF
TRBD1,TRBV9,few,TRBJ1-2,TGTGCCAGCAGCGTAGGAATAGGGGACAGGGGGATTGGAAGTGGCTACACCTTC,CASSVGIGDRGIGSGYTF
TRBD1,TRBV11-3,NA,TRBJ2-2,TGTGCCAGCAGCTTAGCCCAGGGACAGGGAGACACCGGGGAGCTGTTTTTT,CASSLAQGQGDTGELFF
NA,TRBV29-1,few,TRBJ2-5,TGCAGCGTTGTGCAGGGGGGTTGGGAGACCCAGTACTTC,CSVVQGGWETQYF
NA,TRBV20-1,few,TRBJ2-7,TGCAGTGCTAGACCTACCTACGAGCAGTACTTC,CSARPTYEQYF
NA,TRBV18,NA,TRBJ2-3,TGTGCCAGCCAATTTCAAGGGGTTAGCACAGATACGCAGTATTTT,CASQFQGVSTDTQYF
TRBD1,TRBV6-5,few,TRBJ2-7,TGTGCCAGCAGGGGGACAGCCTACGAGCAGTACTTC,CASRGTAYEQYF
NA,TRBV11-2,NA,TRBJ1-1,TGTGCCAGCAGCTTTTCAGTCGCAGGGATGGGTACTGAAGCTTTCTTT,CASSFSVAGMGTEAFF
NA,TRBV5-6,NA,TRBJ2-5,TGTGCCAGCAGCCCGGATAGGGAGTGGGAGACCCAGTACTTC,CASSPDREWETQYF
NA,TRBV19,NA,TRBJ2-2,TGTGCCAGTATGGGGGCCAGCGCGAACACCGGGGAGCTGTTTTTT,CASMGASANTGELFF
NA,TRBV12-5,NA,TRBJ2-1,TGTGCTAGTGGTCCTAGTTATATTGGTGAGCAGTTCTTC,CASGPSYIGEQFF
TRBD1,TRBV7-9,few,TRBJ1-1,TGTGCCAGCAGCCCGGACAGGGTAGGGGGCACTGAAGCTTTCTTT,CASSPDRVGGTEAFF
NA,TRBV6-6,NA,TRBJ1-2,TGTGCCAGCAAGAGATTCCAAGACTATGGCTACACCTTC,CASKRFQDYGYTF
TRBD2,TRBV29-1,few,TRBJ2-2,TGCAGCGTTAGACTAGCGGGAGCGAACACCGGGGAGCTGTTTTTT,CSVRLAGANTGELFF
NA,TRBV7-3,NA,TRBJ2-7,TGTGCCAGCAGCCGAGGTGGGCCGGCAGGGGAGCAGTACTTC,CASSRGGPAGEQYF
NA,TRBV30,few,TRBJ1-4,TGTGCCTGGAGTGTACCAGTGAGGGAAAAACTGTTTTTT,CAWSVPVREKLFF
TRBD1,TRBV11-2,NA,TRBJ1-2,TGTGCCAGCAGCTTAGATAGGGACAGCAGAGGTAACTATGGCTACACCTTC,CASSLDRDSRGNYGYTF
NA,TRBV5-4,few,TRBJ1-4,TGTGCCAGCAGCGACCAAAACAGCGGCAATGAAAAACTGTTTTTT,CASSDQNSGNEKLFF
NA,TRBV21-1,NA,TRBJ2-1,TGTGCCAGCCCTAAAGGGGGAGTAGCGGGGGGCCATGACAATGAGCAGTTCTTC,CASPKGGVAGGHDNEQFF
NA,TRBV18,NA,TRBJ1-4,TGTGCCAGCTCACCAAGTGAGGAAAAACTGTTTTTT,CASSPSEEKLFF
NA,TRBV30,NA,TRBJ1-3,TGTGCCTGGGTCACAGGGAGCTCTGGAAACACCATATATTTT,CAWVTGSSGNTIYF